This passage covers 31 T cell receptor beta chains from one sample sequenced in a study of cytomegalovirus exposure and HLA in healthy donors. PCR employed 60 Vbeta and 13 Jbeta primers. Here immunoSEQ multiplex PCR was the method, and the copy in TCRdb shows in-frame clones only, minus some. Of around 140,000 clones detected, 70% appear once; the ten largest clones hold approximately 2%. The sequenced sample was PBMCs. The source is a woman aged 60-75 years in good health and CMV-seropositive.

The chain is built from TRBV6-1 and TRBJ1-5; 8 bases are a match to TRBD1. Germline-derived CDR1 and CDR2 are MNHNS and SASEGT. V dropped 3 bases and J dropped 7; count of bases not matched to a gene: 2. This CDR3 contains 13 residues. Written as DNA, the CDR3 is TGTGCCAGCAGTGAGACAGGGGAGCAGCCCCAGCATTTT. Translating it yields CASSETGEQPQHF.

This chain connects TRBV7-9 to TRBJ1-2; no firm D call. V lost 5 bases and J 8 bases, leaving 15 bases between the germline ends. Germline CDR1 SEHNR, CDR2 FQNEAQ (reference sequence). The CDR3 is made up of 13 amino acids. CDR3 loop: CASSPQALRGYTF. CDR3 nucleotides: TGTGCCAGCAGCCCCCAGGCTCTCCGGGGCTACACCTTC.

Notes on this clone: The junction and the germline gene differ at one end; a read error may be behind it. The V gene is TRBV4-1, the J gene TRBJ1-2; D remains unclear. CDR3 size: 13 residues. The germline gives CDR1 MGHRA, CDR2 YSYEKL. The CDR3 is CAGSPLTNYGYTF. The CDR3, as DNA: TGCGCCGGCAGCCCGTTAACTAACTATGGCTACACCTTC.

This clone appeared once. This chain connects TRBV18 to TRBJ2-7; 11 bases agree with TRBD2. The CDR3 covers 15 residues. The V gene's germline CDR1 is KGHSH and CDR2 LQKENI. V gave up 6 bases and J gave up 2 bases; unmatched junction bases: 6. CDR3 coding DNA: TGTGCCAGCTCCCTCACTAGCGGGAGACCCTACGAGCAGTACTTC. This sequence encodes CASSLTSGRPYEQYF. Full variable domain (outside the CDR3, taken from reference TRBV18 and TRBJ2-7): NAGVMQNPRHLVRRRGQEARLRCSPMKGHSHVYWYRQLPEEGLKFMVYLQKENIIDESGMPKERFSAEFPKEGPSILRIQQVVRGDSAAYFCASSLTSGRPYEQYFGPGTRLTVT.

V usage is TRBV30 and J usage is TRBJ1-2, with a tentative D call TRBD1 (6 bases). The CDR3 runs 12 residues. The V and J ends lost 4 bases and 3 bases respectively, with 9 bases between them. CDR1 and CDR2 from the germline V gene are GTSNPN and SVGIG (reference sequence). In nucleotides, the CDR3 is TGTGCCTGGACAGGGGCCGACTATGGCTACACCTTC. This codes for CAWTGADYGYTF.

V usage is TRBV28 and J usage is TRBJ1-1; D is unresolved. CDR3 size: 14 residues. V was clipped by 6 bases and J by 1 base, with 12 bases between them. Germline CDR1 reads MDHEN; CDR2 reads SYDVKM. The CDR3 loop is CASREGTPNTEAFF. The CDR3, as DNA: TGTGCCAGCAGGGAGGGAACCCCGAACACTGAAGCTTTCTTT. Filled out from reference TRBV28 and TRBJ1-1, the complete variable domain reads DVKVTQSSRYLVKRTGEKVFLECVQDMDHENMFWYRQDPGLGLRLIYFSYDVKMKEKGDIPEGYSVSREKKERFSLILESASTNQTSMYLCASREGTPNTEAFFGQGTRLTVV.

This rearrangement joins TRBV7-2 to TRBJ2-7; D not certain. The CDR3 is 12 amino acids. Germline CDR1 is SGHTA and CDR2 is FQGNSA. The V end lost 4 bases, the J end lost 7 bases, and 11 bases lay between the germline ends. CDR3 DNA sequence: TGTGCCAGCAGCTCCCGAGGTCGGGAGCAGTACTTC. Its translation is CASSSRGREQYF.

The chain combines TRBV27 with TRBJ2-6, with D perhaps matching TRBD1 (6 bases). The V gene's germline CDR1 is MNHEY and CDR2 SMNVEV (reference sequence). The V end was cut by 8 bases, the J end by 13 bases, with 21 bases between. The CDR3 is made up of 14 amino acids. CDR3 DNA sequence: TGTGCCAGCCAGGGGTTTAACGGGCCTGGTGTCCTGACTTTC. Protein product: CASQGFNGPGVLTF. Drawing the rest from reference TRBV27 and TRBJ2-6, the complete variable domain is EAQVTQNPRYLITVTGKKLTVTCSQNMNHEYMSWYRQDPGLGLRQIYYSMNVEVTDKGDVPEGYKVSRKEKRNFPLILESPSPNQTSLYFCASQGFNGPGVLTFGAGSRLTVL.

The gene calls are TRBV6-1 and TRBJ1-5; D might be TRBD1 (6 bases). Germline V gene data show CDR1 as MNHNS and CDR2 as SASEGT. The CDR3 runs 15 residues. The V and J ends lost 1 base and 6 bases respectively, with 13 bases between them. The chain's CDR3 is CASSEVGGRGQPQHF. The DNA of the CDR3 is TGTGCCAGCAGTGAAGTCGGGGGGCGAGGTCAGCCCCAGCATTTT.

The chain couples TRBV9 to TRBJ2-7; a weak D match, TRBD2 (5 bases). From germline, CDR1 is SGDLS and CDR2 YYNGEE. V was clipped by 4 bases and J by 7 bases, with 15 bases between them. The CDR3 runs to 13 residues. CDR3 sequence: CASSPFLTGEQYF. The DNA for the CDR3 is TGTGCCAGCAGCCCATTTCTGACGGGGGAGCAGTACTTC.

Only a few counts were recorded for this clone. This chain's CDR3 is CASRRLAGVGELFF. CDR3 nucleotide sequence: TGCGCCAGCCGACGACTAGCGGGAGTCGGGGAGCTGTTTTTT. This chain connects TRBV4-1 to TRBJ2-2; 12 nucleotides align to TRBD2. Germline V gene lookup returns CDR1 MGHRA and CDR2 YSYEKL. The ends lost 8 bases at V and 7 bases at J; junction bases unmatched: 5. CDR3 size: 14 residues.

This rearrangement joins TRBV5-1 to TRBJ2-7; TRBD2 matches at 10 bases. The CDR3 totals 15 residues. The V gene end was trimmed by 3 bases and the J gene end by 2 bases; junction bases not matched to a gene: 5. Germline V gene lookup returns CDR1 SGHRS and CDR2 YFSETQ. This CDR3 reads CASSSGTSATYEQYF. CDR3 nucleotides: TGCGCCAGCAGCTCCGGGACTAGCGCAACCTACGAGCAGTACTTC.

This sequence joins TRBV28 and TRBJ2-7, with 9 positions matching TRBD2. The CDR3 contains 13 residues. Unmatched junction bases numbered 8, after V lost 7 bases and J lost 7 bases. Germline CDR1 reads MDHEN; CDR2 reads SYDVKM. DNA of the CDR3: TGTGCCAGCATCTCTAGCGGGAACGATGAGCAGTACTTC. Its translation is CASISSGNDEQYF.

This sequence joins TRBV19 and TRBJ1-5; D remains unclear. CDR3 length: 16 residues. Trimming shortened V by 7 bases and J by 4 bases, and 20 bases separated the two germline ends. CDR1 is LNHDA and CDR2 is SQIVND in the germline V gene (reference sequence). The CDR3 nucleotides are TGTGCCAGTACCCGTTCTGGAGCTTCGGATAATCAGCCCCAGCATTTT. Translation gives CASTRSGASDNQPQHF.

This rearrangement joins TRBV30 to TRBJ2-7, with D tentatively TRBD2 (6 bases). V lost 1 base to trimming and J lost 3 bases, with 7 bases between them. CDR3 length equals 12 residues. Per the germline V gene, CDR1 is GTSNPN and CDR2 is SVGIG (reference sequence). The CDR3: CAWSAGVYEQYF. DNA of the CDR3: TGTGCCTGGAGTGCGGGAGTCTACGAGCAGTACTTC.

This chain joins TRBV10-3 and TRBJ2-2, with D possibly TRBD2 on 5 matching bases. Per germline, CDR1 ENHRY and CDR2 SYGVKD. V gave up 8 bases and J gave up 1 base, with 11 bases separating them. The CDR3 has 14 residues. CDR3 sequence reads: CAIGRTGNTGELFF. The CDR3 region has the DNA TGTGCCATCGGTAGGACTGGGAACACCGGGGAGCTGTTTTTT.

The chain uses TRBV19 and TRBJ2-7, with 9 bases aligning to TRBD1. The CDR3 has 14 amino acids. The V gene end was trimmed by 11 bases and the J gene end by 6 bases; junction bases not matched to a gene: 14. From germline, CDR1 is LNHDA and CDR2 SQIVND (reference sequence). DNA of the CDR3: TGTGCCTCTTCACGACAGGGGGAGCTCGGCGAGCAGTACTTC. Translated, it gives CASSRQGELGEQYF.

The genes are TRBV7-3 and TRBJ1-2; D unresolved. The V gene's germline CDR1 is SGHTA and CDR2 FQGTGA. The CDR3 loop spans 13 amino acids. Between the trimmed V and J ends, which lost 6 bases and 0 bases, there was a span of 8 bases. The CDR3, as DNA: TGTGCCAGCAGTTCAGGCGCTAACTATGGCTACACCTTC. It translates to CASSSGANYGYTF.

This clone has only one observation. The chain employs TRBV6-1 and TRBJ1-2; 8 bases fit TRBD1. The CDR3 length is 16 residues. The V gene's germline CDR1 is MNHNS and CDR2 SASEGT. The J segment lost 8 bases and the V segment lost 3 bases, leaving 14 bases of the junction unmatched. DNA of the CDR3: TGTGCCAGCAGTGACCTTCCGATGGGACAGGCCTACGGCTACACCTTC. Encoded protein: CASSDLPMGQAYGYTF.

The genes are TRBV5-1 and TRBJ2-1, with a tentative D call TRBD2 (5 bases). With 3 bases removed from V and 5 bases from J, the gap between germline ends came to 9 bases. The CDR3 sequence is 13 residues long. Germline V gives CDR1 SGHRS, CDR2 YFSETQ. The CDR3 region has the DNA TGCGCCAGCAGCTCGGACGGGGACAATGAGCAGTTCTTC. It translates to CASSSDGDNEQFF.

In regard to this clone: The final CDR3 position lacks the conserved phenylalanine or tryptophan, pointing to a likely read error. The chain couples TRBV5-1 to TRBJ1-1, with D perhaps matching TRBD1 (5 bases). V dropped 4 bases and J dropped 10 bases, with 11 bases sitting between them. Germline loops: CDR1 SGHRS, CDR2 YFSETQ. CDR3 size: 11 residues. As DNA, the CDR3 is TGCGCCAGCAGCGCTCAGGGTAGAGCTTTCTCT. Amino acids: CASSAQGRAFS.

In this sample, this clone turned up a few times. The V call is TRBV6-1, the J call TRBJ1-5, with 7 nucleotides matching TRBD1. Trimming cost V 4 bases and J 3 bases; bases outside gene matches: 6. The germline V gene encodes CDR1 MNHNS and CDR2 SASEGT. The CDR3 runs to 15 residues. In DNA form, the CDR3 reads TGTGCCAGCAGTGTCTCCGGGACAGCCAATCAGCCCCAGCATTTT. Translating gives CASSVSGTANQPQHF.

The chain joins TRBV5-1 to TRBJ2-5; 8 positions match TRBD2. Germline V gives CDR1 SGHRS, CDR2 YFSETQ. After removal of 5 bases from V and 1 base from J, the junction contained 4 bases not matched to a gene. This CDR3 contains 14 residues. CDR3 bases: TGCGCCAGCAGGCCGGGGACTAGCCAAGAGACCCAGTACTTC. Encoded protein: CASRPGTSQETQYF.

The J gene is TRBJ1-5, the V gene TRBV19; D not resolved. This CDR3 is 17 amino acids long. CDR1 is LNHDA and CDR2 is SQIVND in the germline V gene (reference sequence). V was cut by 4 bases and J by 0 bases, with 16 bases left in between. The CDR3 sequence is CASSTFWRQNSNQPQHF. Written as DNA, the CDR3 is TGTGCCAGTAGTACCTTTTGGAGGCAAAATAGCAATCAGCCCCAGCATTTT.

CDR3 DNA: TGTGCCAGCAGTGAGGGCAGGGGGATAGATACGCAGTATTTT. Its translation: CASSEGRGIDTQYF. The gene calls are TRBV2 and TRBJ2-3; 7 positions match TRBD1. CDR3 length equals 14 residues. Losses at the gene ends were 3 bases for V and 5 bases for J; bases not matched to a gene: 5. Per germline, CDR1 SNHLY and CDR2 FYNNEI.

This clone was picked up a small number of times. The V call is TRBV5-6, the J call TRBJ2-1; 11 positions agree with TRBD2. Germline loops: CDR1 SGHDT, CDR2 YYEEEE. With 3 bases clipped from V and 4 bases from J, the junction kept 9 bases outside the gene matches. CDR3 length equals 17 residues. The CDR3, as DNA: TGTGCCAGCAGCTCTTCGACCGGGACTAGCGGTTACAATGAGCAGTTCTTC. The encoded protein is CASSSSTGTSGYNEQFF.

The chain links TRBV4-1 to TRBJ1-2, with 8 bases aligning to TRBD1. V gave up 1 base and J gave up 5 bases; unmatched junction bases: 3. CDR3 length equals 14 residues. Germline lookup yields CDR1 MGHRA and CDR2 YSYEKL. CDR3 DNA: TGCGCCAGCAGCCAAGGGACAGGGAATTATGGCTACACCTTC. Protein sequence: CASSQGTGNYGYTF.

This clone was observed a single time. The chain has TRBV28 and TRBJ1-4; 7 nucleotides align to TRBD1. Germline-derived CDR1 and CDR2 are MDHEN and SYDVKM. J gave up 8 bases and V 4 bases, and 7 bases lay outside the gene matches. The CDR3 is 14 residues long. The CDR3: CASSSAGGSEKLFF. Written as DNA, the CDR3 is TGTGCCAGCAGTTCCGCAGGGGGATCAGAAAAACTGTTTTTT.

This clone was detected only once. The V call is TRBV28, the J call TRBJ1-5, with D possibly TRBD1 on 5 matching bases. The CDR3 loop spans 14 amino acids. CDR1 and CDR2 from the germline V gene are MDHEN and SYDVKM. V was trimmed by 6 bases and J by 7 bases, leaving 16 bases between them. The CDR3 protein is CASSYFGGSQPQHF. DNA for the CDR3: TGTGCCAGCAGCTATTTCGGGGGGAGCCAGCCCCAGCATTTT.

The count of this clone is one. The chain combines TRBV5-1 with TRBJ2-5, with 10 bases matching TRBD2. CDR1 SGHRS and CDR2 YFSETQ come from the germline V gene. The junction had 2 bases not matched to a gene; V was cut back by 2 bases and J by 1 base. The CDR3 has 15 amino acids. CDR3 amino acids: CASSFTSGAQETQYF. For the CDR3, the DNA is TGCGCCAGCAGCTTCACTAGCGGGGCCCAAGAGACCCAGTACTTC.

This clone was recorded only once. The chain joins TRBV2 to TRBJ2-1; 11 bases are a match to TRBD1. Germline V CDR1 and CDR2: SNHLY, FYNNEI. The CDR3 consists of 15 residues. After removal of 6 bases from V and 9 bases from J, the junction contained 10 bases not matched to a gene. The CDR3 coding sequence is TGTGCCAGCAGCCAGGACAGGGGGCGTTACGGTGAGCAGTTCTTC. This gives the protein CASSQDRGRYGEQFF.